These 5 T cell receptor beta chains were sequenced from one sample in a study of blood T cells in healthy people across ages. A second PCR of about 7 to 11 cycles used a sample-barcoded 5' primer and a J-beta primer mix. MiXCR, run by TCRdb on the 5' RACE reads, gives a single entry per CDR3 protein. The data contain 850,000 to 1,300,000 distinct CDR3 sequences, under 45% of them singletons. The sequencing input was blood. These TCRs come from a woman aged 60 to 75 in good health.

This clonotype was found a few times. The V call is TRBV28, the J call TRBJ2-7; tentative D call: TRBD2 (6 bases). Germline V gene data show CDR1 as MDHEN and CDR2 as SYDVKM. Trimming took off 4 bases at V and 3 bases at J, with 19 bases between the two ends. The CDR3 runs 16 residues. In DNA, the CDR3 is TGTGCCAGCAGTTCCCGTGGAGGTGGTAGCGGCTACGAGCAGTACTTC. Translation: CASSSRGGGSGYEQYF.

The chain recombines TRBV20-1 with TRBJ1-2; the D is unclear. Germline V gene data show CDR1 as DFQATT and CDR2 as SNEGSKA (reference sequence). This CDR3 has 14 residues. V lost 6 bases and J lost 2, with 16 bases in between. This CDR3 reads CSARGAGRNYGYTF. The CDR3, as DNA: TGCAGTGCCCGAGGTGCTGGGAGAAACTATGGCTACACCTTC.

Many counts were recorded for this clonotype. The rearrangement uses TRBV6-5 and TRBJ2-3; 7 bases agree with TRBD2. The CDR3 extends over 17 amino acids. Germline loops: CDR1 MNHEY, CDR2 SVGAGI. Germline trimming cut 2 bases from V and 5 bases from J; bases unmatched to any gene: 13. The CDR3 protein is CASSYRSRAGEEDTQYF. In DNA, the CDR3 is TGTGCCAGCAGTTACCGGTCCCGCGCGGGAGAGGAAGATACGCAGTATTTT.

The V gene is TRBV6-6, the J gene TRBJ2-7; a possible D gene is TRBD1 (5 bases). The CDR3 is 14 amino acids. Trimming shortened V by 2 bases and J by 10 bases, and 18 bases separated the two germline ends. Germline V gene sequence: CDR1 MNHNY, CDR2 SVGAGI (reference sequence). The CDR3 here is CASSYGASKEPQYF. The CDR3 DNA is TGTGCCAGCAGTTACGGGGCATCCAAAGAGCCCCAGTACTTC.

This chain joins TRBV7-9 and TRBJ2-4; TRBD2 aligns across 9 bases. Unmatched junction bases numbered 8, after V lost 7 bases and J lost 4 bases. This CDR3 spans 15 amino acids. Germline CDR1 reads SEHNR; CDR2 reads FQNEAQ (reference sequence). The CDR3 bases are TGTGCCAGCACCCTAGGGAGCGGGAGGAAAAACATTCAGTACTTC. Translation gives CASTLGSGRKNIQYF.